The rows below give T cell receptor beta chains drawn from one sample of a study of T cell repertoires in aging, cancer and after chemotherapy. TCRdb independently ran MiXCR on the multiplex PCR reads; one entry per CDR3 protein. The sample lists under 2,500 distinct CDR3 sequences, about 60% seen once, with approximately 56% in the top ten. The sequenced sample was blood. These receptors were collected from a human donor with a solid tumor. Both conserved end residues are part of each CDR3. The D gene is left open where the match is weak. Clone size is not always given. Where it is, it says once, few, many or a class for expanded clones.

clone size: NA; J gene: TRBJ2-6; D gene: NA; V gene: TRBV7-9; CDR3 DNA: TGTGCCAGCAGCTTGAGGGCCAGCTCTGGGGCCAACGTCCTGACTTTC; CDR3 protein: CASSLRASSGANVLTF
clone size: NA; J gene: TRBJ2-7; D gene: NA; V gene: TRBV28; CDR3 DNA: TGTGCCAGCAGTTTATGGACCCCCCGGGACAAGGAACTTAAGCAGTACTTC; CDR3 protein: CASSLWTPRDKELKQYF
clone size: NA; J gene: TRBJ1-6; D gene: NA; V gene: TRBV12-3/TRBV12-4; CDR3 DNA: TGTGCCAGTAGCAGCTCCTATAATTCACCCCTCCACTTT; CDR3 protein: CASSSSYNSPLHF
clone size: NA; J gene: TRBJ2-7; D gene: NA; V gene: TRBV6-5; CDR3 DNA: TGTGCCAGCAATGGACAGCTTACCTACGAGCAGTACTTC; CDR3 protein: CASNGQLTYEQYF
clone size: NA; J gene: TRBJ1-1; D gene: NA; V gene: TRBV29-1; CDR3 DNA: TGCAGCTTCGACTGGGGCACTGAAGCTTTCTTT; CDR3 protein: CSFDWGTEAFF
clone size: NA; J gene: TRBJ2-7; D gene: TRBD2; V gene: TRBV7-2; CDR3 DNA: TGTGCCAGCAGTGCATCCGGGAGGGCGGGCGAGCAGTACTTC; CDR3 protein: CASSASGRAGEQYF
clone size: NA; J gene: TRBJ2-5; D gene: TRBD1; V gene: TRBV7-2; CDR3 DNA: TGTGCCAGCAGCTCCGGGACAGGGGCAGAGACCCAGTACTTC; CDR3 protein: CASSSGTGAETQYF
clone size: NA; J gene: TRBJ2-3; D gene: NA; V gene: TRBV29-1; CDR3 DNA: TGCAGCGTTGTCGATATTGGGCTGGATACGCAGTATTTT; CDR3 protein: CSVVDIGLDTQYF
clone size: few; J gene: TRBJ2-7; D gene: TRBD1; V gene: TRBV27; CDR3 DNA: TGTGCCAGCAGTCCGGGACAGGGGCACGAGCAGTACTTC; CDR3 protein: CASSPGQGHEQYF
clone size: NA; J gene: TRBJ2-7; D gene: TRBD1; V gene: TRBV27; CDR3 DNA: TGTGCCAGCAGTTTATCTTACAGGGGATCCTACGAGCAGTACTTC; CDR3 protein: CASSLSYRGSYEQYF
clone size: NA; J gene: TRBJ1-2; D gene: NA; V gene: TRBV29-1; CDR3 DNA: TGCAGCTCCTGGACTCCAGAGGACAACTATGGCTACACCTTC; CDR3 protein: CSSWTPEDNYGYTF
clone size: NA; J gene: TRBJ1-5; D gene: NA; V gene: TRBV12-3/TRBV12-4; CDR3 DNA: TGTGCCAGCACCGAACAGGAGATGGATCAGCCCCAGCATTTT; CDR3 protein: CASTEQEMDQPQHF
clone size: NA; J gene: TRBJ2-1; D gene: NA; V gene: TRBV28; CDR3 DNA: TGTGCCAGCAGGCGACAGTTTAGGAAGCAGTTCTTC; CDR3 protein: CASRRQFRKQFF
clone size: NA; J gene: TRBJ1-2; D gene: NA; V gene: TRBV7-3; CDR3 DNA: TGTGCCAGCAGCTTTACACAGAACTATGGCTACACCTTC; CDR3 protein: CASSFTQNYGYTF
clone size: NA; J gene: TRBJ2-3; D gene: NA; V gene: TRBV11-2; CDR3 DNA: TGTGCCAGCAGCTTAGTTTATAGCGAGAAAACTAGCACAGATACGCAGTATTTT; CDR3 protein: CASSLVYSEKTSTDTQYF
clone size: NA; J gene: TRBJ1-5; D gene: NA; V gene: TRBV5-6; CDR3 DNA: TGTGCCAGCAGCTTGTTGGGGACTCTCCCGCATTTT; CDR3 protein: CASSLLGTLPHF
clone size: NA; J gene: TRBJ2-2; D gene: TRBD1; V gene: TRBV7-9; CDR3 DNA: TGTGCCAGCAGCGCCCCGGGACAGTACACCGGGGAGCTGTTTTTT; CDR3 protein: CASSAPGQYTGELFF
clone size: hyperexpanded; J gene: TRBJ1-5; D gene: NA; V gene: TRBV7-2; CDR3 DNA: TGTGCCAGCAGCTCGGACGTTAATCAGCCCCAGCATTTT; CDR3 protein: CASSSDVNQPQHF
clone size: NA; J gene: TRBJ2-7; D gene: TRBD1; V gene: TRBV6-5; CDR3 DNA: TGTGCCAGCAGGACCCAGACAGGGGTGAGCTACGAGCAGTACTTC; CDR3 protein: CASRTQTGVSYEQYF
clone size: NA; J gene: TRBJ2-1; D gene: TRBD1; V gene: TRBV5-1; CDR3 DNA: TGCGCCAGCAGGGCTATCGCTGGGAACAGGGGGGTTGAGCAGTTCTTC; CDR3 protein: CASRAIAGNRGVEQFF
clone size: NA; J gene: TRBJ1-2; D gene: NA; V gene: TRBV7-9; CDR3 DNA: TGTGCCAGCAGCTTACCACTCCGGGGAAGCTACACCTTC; CDR3 protein: CASSLPLRGSYTF
clone size: NA; J gene: TRBJ1-3; D gene: NA; V gene: TRBV6-1; CDR3 DNA: TGTGCCAGCAGTCAAATCAGCGGAAACACCATATATTTT; CDR3 protein: CASSQISGNTIYF
clone size: NA; J gene: TRBJ2-2; D gene: NA; V gene: TRBV10-2; CDR3 DNA: TGTGCCAGCAGTCTGGATTACTCGACAGCCAACACCGGGGAGCTGTTTTTT; CDR3 protein: CASSLDYSTANTGELFF
clone size: NA; J gene: TRBJ1-1; D gene: NA; V gene: TRBV19; CDR3 DNA: TGTGCCTCTTGGGGGGGGGACACTGAAGCTTTCTTT; CDR3 protein: CASWGGDTEAFF
clone size: NA; J gene: TRBJ2-1; D gene: NA; V gene: TRBV7-2; CDR3 DNA: TGTGCCAGCAGCCCGCTTCGGTTCGAGCAGTTCTTC; CDR3 protein: CASSPLRFEQFF
clone size: NA; J gene: TRBJ1-1; D gene: NA; V gene: TRBV6-1; CDR3 DNA: TGTGCCAGCAGGGACGGCGGAGGGGCTTTCTTT; CDR3 protein: CASRDGGGAFF